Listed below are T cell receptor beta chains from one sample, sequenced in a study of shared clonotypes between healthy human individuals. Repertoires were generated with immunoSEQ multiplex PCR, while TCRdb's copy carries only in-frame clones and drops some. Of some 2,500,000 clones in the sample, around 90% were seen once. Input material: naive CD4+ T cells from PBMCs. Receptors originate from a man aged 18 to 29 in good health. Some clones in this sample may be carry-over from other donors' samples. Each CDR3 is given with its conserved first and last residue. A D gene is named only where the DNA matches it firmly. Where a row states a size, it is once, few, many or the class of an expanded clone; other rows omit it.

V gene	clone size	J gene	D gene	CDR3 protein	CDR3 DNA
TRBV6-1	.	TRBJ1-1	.	CASKPQAAGTEAFF	TGTGCCAGCAAGCCCCAGGCGGCGGGCACTGAAGCTTTCTTT
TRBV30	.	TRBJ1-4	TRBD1	CAWSVGTGGGKLFF	TGTGCCTGGAGTGTAGGGACAGGGGGCGGAAAACTGTTTTTT
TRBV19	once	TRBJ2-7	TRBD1	CASATGGPSSYEQYF	TGTGCCAGTGCCACAGGGGGCCCGAGCTCCTACGAGCAGTACTTC
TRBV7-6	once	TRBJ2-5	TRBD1	CASSIGQGKETQYF	TGTGCCAGCAGCATCGGACAGGGGAAGGAGACCCAGTACTTC
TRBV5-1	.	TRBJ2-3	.	CASSLVGTSTDTQYF	TGCGCCAGCAGCTTGGTGGGAACGAGCACAGATACGCAGTATTTT
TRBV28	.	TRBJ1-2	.	CASSPRAGRYYGYTF	TGTGCCAGCAGTCCCAGGGCAGGGCGCTACTATGGCTACACCTTC
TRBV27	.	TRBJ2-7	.	CASSLGQRTSNEQYF	TGTGCCAGCAGTTTAGGCCAGAGAACGTCCAACGAGCAGTACTTC
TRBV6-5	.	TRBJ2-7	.	CASSSVTYEQYF	TGTGCCAGCAGTTCCGTCACCTACGAGCAGTACTTC
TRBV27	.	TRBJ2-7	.	CASSLHDSYEQYF	TGTGCCAGCAGTTTACATGACAGCTACGAGCAGTACTTC
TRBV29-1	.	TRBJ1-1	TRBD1	CSVVLQGAVTEAFF	TGCAGCGTTGTTCTTCAGGGGGCGGTCACTGAAGCTTTCTTT
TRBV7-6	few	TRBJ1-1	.	CASSLVDRENTEAFF	TGTGCCAGCAGCTTAGTTGACAGAGAGAACACTGAAGCTTTCTTT
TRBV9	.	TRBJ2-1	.	CASSVKGGHYNEQFF	TGTGCCAGCAGCGTGAAAGGAGGGCACTACAATGAGCAGTTCTTC
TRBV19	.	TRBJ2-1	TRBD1	CASTARRGQGNNEQFF	TGTGCCAGTACCGCGCGCCGGGGACAGGGAAACAATGAGCAGTTCTTC
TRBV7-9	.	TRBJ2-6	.	CASSPDGSGANVLTF	TGTGCCAGCAGCCCCGACGGCTCTGGGGCCAACGTCCTGACTTTC
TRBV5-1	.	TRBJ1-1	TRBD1	CASSYGSDRLLSTEAFF	TGCGCCAGCAGCTATGGCTCGGACAGGCTCCTTTCTACTGAAGCTTTCTTT
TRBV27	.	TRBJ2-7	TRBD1	CASSDRDRASYEQYF	TGTGCCAGCAGCGACCGGGACAGGGCTTCCTACGAGCAGTACTTC
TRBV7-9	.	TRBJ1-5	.	CASSLALVGDQPQHF	TGTGCCAGCAGCTTAGCGCTGGTAGGGGACCAGCCCCAGCATTTT
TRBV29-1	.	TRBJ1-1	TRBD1	CSGGGRQGGVGEAFF	TGCAGCGGTGGGGGTCGACAGGGAGGCGTCGGGGAAGCTTTCTTT
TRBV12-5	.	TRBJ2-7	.	CASGMGVDEQYF	TGTGCTAGTGGGATGGGCGTTGACGAGCAGTACTTC
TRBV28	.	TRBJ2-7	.	CASSLGGTLYEQYF	TGTGCCAGCAGCCTCGGAGGGACTCTCTACGAGCAGTACTTC
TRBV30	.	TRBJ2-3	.	CALLGKSTDTQYF	TGTGCCCTACTGGGGAAGAGCACAGATACGCAGTATTTT
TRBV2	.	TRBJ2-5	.	CASGGGETQYF	TGTGCCAGCGGAGGGGGGGAGACCCAGTACTTC
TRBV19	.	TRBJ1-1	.	CASSGQGGTEAFF	TGTGCCAGTAGTGGGCAGGGTGGTACTGAAGCTTTCTTT
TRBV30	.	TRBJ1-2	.	CAWSRRRGRSGYTF	TGTGCCTGGAGTAGGCGAAGGGGGAGGAGCGGCTACACCTTC
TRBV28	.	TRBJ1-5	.	CASSQGTRNQPQHF	TGTGCCAGCAGCCAAGGGACACGGAATCAGCCCCAGCATTTT
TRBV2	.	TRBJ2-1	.	CASSEDSNNEQFF	TGTGCCAGCAGCGAGGACAGTAACAATGAGCAGTTCTTC
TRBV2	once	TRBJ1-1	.	CASSEAVGFLGMNTEAFF	TGTGCCAGCAGTGAAGCGGTGGGGTTTTTAGGAATGAACACTGAAGCTTTCTTT
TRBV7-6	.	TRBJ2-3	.	CASSPNKPLRGGDTQYF	TGTGCCAGCAGCCCAAATAAACCCCTTCGGGGCGGGGATACGCAGTATTTT
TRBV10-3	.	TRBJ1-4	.	CAISGSGANEKLFF	TGTGCCATCAGTGGGTCAGGGGCTAATGAAAAACTGTTTTTT
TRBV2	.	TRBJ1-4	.	CASSAGRNLYNEKLFF	TGTGCCAGCAGTGCCGGCAGGAACCTTTATAATGAAAAACTGTTTTTT
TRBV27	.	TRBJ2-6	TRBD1	CASSQTGSGANVLTF	TGTGCCAGCAGCCAGACAGGGTCTGGGGCCAACGTCCTGACTTTC
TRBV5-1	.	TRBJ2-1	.	CASSSTPTGVSYNEQFF	TGCGCCAGCAGCTCCACCCCGACCGGAGTTTCCTACAATGAGCAGTTCTTC
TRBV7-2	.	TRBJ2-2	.	CASSLTVEGGELFF	TGTGCCAGCAGCTTGACGGTAGAAGGCGGGGAGCTGTTTTTT
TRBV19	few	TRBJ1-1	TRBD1	CAARDRGRLTEAFF	TGTGCCGCAAGGGACAGGGGGCGCCTCACCGAAGCTTTCTTT
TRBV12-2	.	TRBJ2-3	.	CASRSTRGSGSITDTQYF	TGTGCAAGTCGCTCCACCCGGGGTAGCGGGAGTATAACAGATACGCAGTATTTT
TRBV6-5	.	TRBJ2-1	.	CASSYSIFRGYNEQFF	TGTGCCAGCAGTTACTCGATTTTTAGGGGTTACAATGAGCAGTTCTTC
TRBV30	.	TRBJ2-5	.	CAWTGSQETQYF	TGTGCCTGGACAGGGAGCCAAGAGACCCAGTACTTC
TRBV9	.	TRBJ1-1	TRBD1	CASSAGGDRGAFF	TGTGCCAGCAGCGCCGGCGGGGACAGGGGAGCTTTCTTT
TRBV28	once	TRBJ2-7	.	CASSLPGPYEQYF	TGTGCCAGCAGTTTACCGGGCCCCTACGAGCAGTACTTC
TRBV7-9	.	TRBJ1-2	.	CASSLAGGVDYGYTF	TGTGCCAGCAGCTTAGCCGGTGGGGTAGACTATGGCTACACCTTC
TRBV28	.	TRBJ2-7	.	CASSARHSSYEQYF	TGTGCCAGCAGTGCCCGACACAGCTCCTACGAGCAGTACTTC
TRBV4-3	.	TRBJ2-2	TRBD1	CASSPRDRGTGELFF	TGCGCCAGCAGCCCCCGGGACAGGGGGACCGGGGAGCTGTTTTTT
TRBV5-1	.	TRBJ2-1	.	CASSLVALSYNEQFF	TGCGCCAGCAGCTTGGTGGCTCTCTCCTACAATGAGCAGTTCTTC
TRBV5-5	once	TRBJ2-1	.	CASSSLGGRPYNEQFF	TGTGCCAGCAGCTCGTTAGGGGGGCGCCCATACAATGAGCAGTTCTTC
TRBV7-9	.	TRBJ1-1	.	CASKGDPPITEAFF	TGTGCCAGCAAGGGTGATCCACCCATCACTGAAGCTTTCTTT
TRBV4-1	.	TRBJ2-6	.	CASSQDRGASGANVLTF	TGCGCCAGCAGCCAAGACAGGGGGGCCTCGGGGGCCAACGTCCTGACTTTC
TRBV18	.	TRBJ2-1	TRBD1	CASSPPDRDRTYNEQFF	TGTGCCAGCTCACCACCCGACCGGGACAGAACCTACAATGAGCAGTTCTTC
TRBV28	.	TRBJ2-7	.	CATLRGGYEQYF	TGTGCCACCCTAAGAGGGGGTTACGAGCAGTACTTC
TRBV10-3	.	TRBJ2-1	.	CAIKDQGFF	TGTGCCATCAAAGACCAGGGGTTCTTC
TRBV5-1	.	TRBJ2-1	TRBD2	CASSSGLAGIIYNEQFF	TGCGCCAGCAGCTCGGGACTAGCGGGGATTATTTACAATGAGCAGTTCTTC